The 13 T cell receptor beta chains presented below share a single source sample, sequenced in a study of T cells in Graves' hyperthyroidism and ophthalmopathy. The investigators amplified TCR beta CDR3 regions from RNA transcripts. TCR CDR3 regions were first amplified by RT-PCR with HTBI primers. TCRdb re-derived calls from the multiplex PCR reads in MiXCR, one entry per CDR3 protein. The sample lists hundreds of thousands of distinct CDR3 sequences, just over 35% occurring once. Sample: blood. The receptors stem from a woman between 40 and 55 years old with Graves' hyperthyroidism.

This clonotype was recorded a few times. This chain uses TRBV6-2 or TRBV6-3 with TRBJ2-7; TRBD2 agrees at 10 bases. V was pared by 0 bases and J by 2 bases, with 1 base of the junction left unmatched. The CDR3 consists of 15 residues. In germline, CDR1 is MNHEY, CDR2 SVGEGT. The CDR3 bases are TGTGCCAGCAGTTACTCCGGGACTAGCGCCTACGAGCAGTACTTC. It specifies CASSYSGTSAYEQYF.

Remarks on this clonotype: At one of its ends the junction is not consistent with the germline gene, which may arise from a read error. The V gene is TRBV10-3, the J gene TRBJ1-4; a possible D gene is TRBD1 (6 bases). The germline CDR1 and CDR2 sequences are ENHRY and SYGVKD. The CDR3 has 17 residues. CDR3 sequence (DNA): TGTGCCAGCAGTTTATTCCGATCGACAGGCAATAATGAAAAACTGTTTTTT. Its translation is CASSLFRSTGNNEKLFF.

This clonotype has just a few counts. This chain joins TRBV20-1 and TRBJ2-5; tentatively, D is TRBD1 or TRBD2 (6 bases each). Germline assignment: CDR1 DFQATT and CDR2 SNEGSKA (reference sequence). The CDR3 has 18 amino acids. Trimming left V 1 base short and J 1 base short, with 22 bases between. The CDR3 loop reads CSARVGTIAKEGQETQYF. The DNA for the CDR3 is TGCAGTGCTAGAGTTGGGACAATAGCTAAGGAGGGCCAAGAGACCCAGTACTTC.

This chain connects TRBV20-1 to TRBJ2-5; TRBD2 might be the D (8 bases). The DNA end is more similar to TRBJ2-1, so the J call may be wrong. Germline values: CDR1 DFQATT, CDR2 SNEGSKA (reference sequence). The length of the CDR3 is 15 residues. CDR3: CSARGRGGQYNEQFF. As DNA, the CDR3 is TGCAGTGCTAGGGGTCGGGGGGGACAGTACAATGAGCAGTTCTTC.

In regard to this clonotype: This may be a read error, as it is one base from a much larger clone. The CDR3 does not close with the conserved phenylalanine or tryptophan, likely indicating a read error. This sequence joins TRBV7-2 and TRBJ2-7; D might be TRBD2 (5 bases). The germline V gene encodes CDR1 SGHTA and CDR2 FQGNSA. The ends were cut back, 4 bases at V and 4 bases at J, with 17 bases in the middle. There are 15 residues in the CDR3. For the CDR3, the DNA is TGTGCCAGCAGCTCCCTCTCCCACGGGGAGTACGAGCAGTACTCC. Translated, it gives CASSSLSHGEYEQYS.

A word on this clonotype: This may stem from a read error, because a much larger clone lies one nucleotide away. V gene TRBV7-2 combines with J gene TRBJ1-3, with TRBD1 matching 8 bases. This CDR3 has 15 residues. Germline V lookup: CDR1 SGHTA, CDR2 FQGNSA. CDR3 residues: CASSLWQGAGNTVYF. CDR3 bases: TGTGCCAGCAGCTTATGGCAGGGGGCGGGAAACACCGTATATTTT.

The J gene is TRBJ1-4, the V gene TRBV4-2; unclear D gene. The CDR3 covers 19 residues. Germline CDR1 is LGHNA and CDR2 is YNFKEQ. V shed 0 bases and J shed 3 bases, with 20 bases lying between them. The DNA for the CDR3 is TGTGCCAGCAGCCAAGAGTGGCCCTCCACCCTCGGCTCTAATGAAAAACTGTTTTTT. This encodes CASSQEWPSTLGSNEKLFF.

In regard to this clonotype: A read error may explain this, as a much larger clone is one base away. This sequence joins TRBV10-2 and TRBJ1-2; unclear D gene. Trimming pared 4 bases from V and 1 base from J, leaving 10 bases between. Germline values: CDR1 WSHSY, CDR2 SAAADI. The CDR3 spans 14 residues. DNA for the CDR3: TGCGCCAGCAGTGGCAACCGCCTTAACTATGGCTACACCTTC. It encodes CASSGNRLNYGYTF.

This clonotype appeared many times. V usage is TRBV10-3 and J usage is TRBJ2-7; 8 bases agree with TRBD1. The germline CDR1 and CDR2 sequences are ENHRY and SYGVKD. The CDR3 contains 15 residues. The V gene end was trimmed by 7 bases and the J gene end by 0 bases; junction bases not matched to a gene: 8. Written as DNA, the CDR3 is TGTGCCATCAACTCGGACAGGGCGAGCTCCTACGAGCAGTACTTC. This gives the protein CAINSDRASSYEQYF.

This clonotype has just one count. The CDR3 DNA is TGTGCCACCATGGGGACCGGGGAGCTGTTTTTT. Amino acids: CATMGTGELFF. The chain recombines TRBV24-1 with TRBJ2-2, with D unclear. The CDR3 consists of 11 residues. V shed 8 bases and J shed 5 bases, with 5 bases lying between them. Germline values: CDR1 KGHDR, CDR2 SFDVKD.

This clonotype has a handful of counts. The chain joins TRBV7-8 to TRBJ1-5; perhaps TRBD1 as D (5 bases). Germline CDR1 and CDR2: SGHVS and FQNEAQ. CDR3 size: 17 residues. Trimming cost V 3 bases and J 1 base, with 16 bases left between them. DNA of the CDR3: TGTGCCAGCAGCTTTTCTTGGGGGGAACGCAGCAATCAGCCCCAGCATTTT. It specifies CASSFSWGERSNQPQHF.

With respect to this clonotype: Being one base from a much bigger clone, this may be a read error. The chain uses TRBV12-3 or TRBV12-4 and TRBJ1-1, with TRBD1 as a possible D gene (5 bases). This CDR3 contains 12 residues. Trimming pared 7 bases from V and 8 bases from J, leaving 14 bases between. The CDR3 DNA reads as TGTGCCAGCAACTCGGAGGGGACGGAAGCTTTCTTT. Translated: CASNSEGTEAFF.

This clonotype was observed a handful of times. The chain uses TRBV29-1 and TRBJ2-3, with D unresolved. The CDR3 is 12 amino acids. Germline assignment: CDR1 SQVTM and CDR2 ANQGSEA. Trimming took 3 bases from V and 0 from J, leaving 4 bases between them. CDR3 coding DNA: TGCAGCGTTGAGCAGAGCACAGATACGCAGTATTTT. Translating it yields CSVEQSTDTQYF.